A selection of T cell receptor beta chains follows, all from one sample in a study of cytomegalovirus exposure and HLA in healthy donors. Sequencing used immunoSEQ multiplex PCR; TCRdb keeps in-frame clones, though not all of them. This sample contains tens of thousands of clones. What was sequenced was PBMCs. Receptors originate from a woman in her 40s in good health and CMV-seropositive. Each CDR3 is given with its conserved first and last residue. A D gene is named only where the DNA matches it firmly. Expanded clones get a size class; other rows say once, few or many, or leave the size out.

J: TRBJ2-1
V: TRBV4-2
size: .
D: TRBD2
CDR3: CASSQKARGLAGVGEQFF
DNA: TGTGCCAGCAGCCAAAAGGCTAGGGGACTAGCGGGAGTGGGTGAGCAGTTCTTC

J: TRBJ1-5
V: TRBV30
size: .
D: TRBD1
CDR3: CAWSQGASNQPQHF
DNA: TGTGCCTGGAGTCAGGGGGCGAGCAATCAGCCCCAGCATTTT

J: TRBJ2-1
V: TRBV9
size: .
D: TRBD2
CDR3: CASSGGGLEDEQFF
DNA: TGTGCCAGCAGTGGGGGGGGACTAGAGGATGAGCAGTTCTTC

J: TRBJ2-1
V: TRBV19
size: medium-sized
D: TRBD2
CDR3: CASSPRRTSGVNEQFF
DNA: TGTGCCAGTAGTCCCCGCCGGACTAGCGGGGTTAATGAGCAGTTCTTC

J: TRBJ2-7
V: TRBV7-9
size: .
D: TRBD1
CDR3: CASSPKDREYEQYF
DNA: TGTGCCAGCAGCCCAAAGGACAGGGAATACGAGCAGTACTTC

J: TRBJ2-3
V: TRBV29-1
size: .
D: TRBD2
CDR3: CSGREGWTDKQYF
DNA: TGCAGCGGACGGGAGGGCTGGACAGATAAGCAGTATTTT

J: TRBJ1-2
V: TRBV7-9
size: .
D: .
CDR3: CASSSPGHPEHRTF
DNA: TGTGCCAGCAGCTCCCCGGGACACCCGGAGCATCGCACCTTC

J: TRBJ1-5
V: TRBV10-3
size: .
D: .
CDR3: CAISGQGMDQPQHF
DNA: TGTGCCATCAGTGGGCAGGGCATGGATCAGCCCCAGCATTTT

J: TRBJ2-5
V: TRBV30
size: .
D: TRBD2
CDR3: CAWKASGRGENQYF
DNA: TGTGCCTGGAAAGCTAGCGGGAGGGGGGAGAACCAGTACTTC

J: TRBJ1-5
V: TRBV6-1
size: .
D: .
CDR3: CASRNSNTDQPQHF
DNA: TGTGCCAGCAGGAACAGCAATACAGATCAGCCCCAGCATTTT

J: TRBJ2-1
V: TRBV5-6
size: .
D: TRBD2
CDR3: CASSLYRFSGMDNEQFF
DNA: TGTGCCAGCAGCTTGTACCGGTTTAGCGGGATGGACAATGAGCAGTTCTTC

J: TRBJ2-5
V: TRBV5-8
size: .
D: TRBD2
CDR3: CASSLPGLAGGVETQYF
DNA: TGTGCCAGCAGCTTGCCGGGACTAGCGGGAGGGGTCGAGACCCAGTACTTC

J: TRBJ2-1
V: TRBV27
size: .
D: .
CDR3: CATSSRGDNEQFF
DNA: TGTGCCACCTCCTCAAGGGGCGACAATGAGCAGTTCTTC

J: TRBJ2-1
V: TRBV7-9
size: .
D: .
CDR3: CASSLGGTSDNEQFF
DNA: TGTGCCAGCAGCTTAGGTGGGACATCCGACAATGAGCAGTTCTTC

J: TRBJ1-1
V: TRBV19
size: .
D: .
CDR3: CASNADGEGSEAFF
DNA: TGTGCCAGTAACGCGGACGGGGAGGGGTCTGAAGCTTTCTTT

J: TRBJ2-7
V: TRBV10-3
size: .
D: .
CDR3: CAISMQGGPGYEQYF
DNA: TGTGCCATCAGTATGCAGGGGGGACCTGGCTACGAGCAGTACTTC

J: TRBJ2-1
V: TRBV5-1
size: .
D: .
CDR3: CASSLGREQFF
DNA: TGCGCCAGCAGCTTGGGGCGGGAGCAGTTCTTC

J: TRBJ2-1
V: TRBV27
size: .
D: TRBD2
CDR3: CASSSGLGYNEQFF
DNA: TGTGCCAGCAGCTCGGGACTAGGATACAATGAGCAGTTCTTC

J: TRBJ1-1
V: TRBV30
size: .
D: .
CDR3: CAWSVGGGFTEAFF
DNA: TGTGCCTGGAGTGTAGGGGGGGGTTTTACTGAAGCTTTCTTT

J: TRBJ1-1
V: TRBV6-5
size: .
D: .
CDR3: CASSPLWGLNTEAFF
DNA: TGTGCCAGCAGCCCTTTGTGGGGCCTGAACACTGAAGCTTTCTTT

J: TRBJ2-5
V: TRBV19
size: .
D: TRBD1
CDR3: CASSDHRGLGETQYF
DNA: TGTGCCAGTAGTGACCACAGGGGGCTGGGGGAGACCCAGTACTTC

J: TRBJ2-1
V: TRBV4-3
size: .
D: TRBD1
CDR3: CASSQDRAGGYNEQFF
DNA: TGCGCCAGCAGCCAAGATCGGGCAGGGGGCTACAATGAGCAGTTCTTC

J: TRBJ2-2
V: TRBV28
size: .
D: .
CDR3: CASSSGQGGYSGELFF
DNA: TGTGCCAGCAGTTCTGGACAGGGAGGGTATTCCGGGGAGCTGTTTTTT

J: TRBJ2-3
V: TRBV9
size: .
D: .
CDR3: CASSKGGSGSTDTQYF
DNA: TGTGCCAGCAGCAAGGGGGGTAGCGGGAGCACAGATACGCAGTATTTT

J: TRBJ1-1
V: TRBV28
size: .
D: .
CDR3: CASSSHGGTEAFF
DNA: TGTGCCAGCAGTTCCCACGGGGGCACTGAAGCTTTCTTT

J: TRBJ2-3
V: TRBV4-3
size: .
D: TRBD2
CDR3: CASSQGSGGGPDTQYF
DNA: TGCGCCAGCAGCCAAGGGTCGGGAGGAGGTCCAGATACGCAGTATTTT

J: TRBJ2-3
V: TRBV2
size: .
D: TRBD1
CDR3: CASSEALGQGDPDTQYF
DNA: TGTGCCAGCAGTGAGGCCCTGGGACAGGGAGATCCAGATACGCAGTATTTT

J: TRBJ2-1
V: TRBV4-1
size: .
D: TRBD1
CDR3: CASSQVRDSGDNEQFF
DNA: TGCGCCAGCAGCCAGGTCCGGGACAGCGGCGACAATGAGCAGTTCTTC

J: TRBJ1-1
V: TRBV7-9
size: .
D: .
CDR3: CASSPPWNTEAFF
DNA: TGTGCCAGCAGCCCCCCGTGGAACACTGAAGCTTTCTTT

J: TRBJ2-1
V: TRBV29-1
size: .
D: TRBD2
CDR3: CSVVLTSGRALGEQFF
DNA: TGCAGCGTTGTACTGACTAGCGGGAGGGCCTTAGGTGAGCAGTTCTTC

J: TRBJ2-1
V: TRBV18
size: .
D: .
CDR3: CASSPGPESPYNEQFF
DNA: TGTGCCAGCTCACCAGGCCCGGAGTCCCCCTACAATGAGCAGTTCTTC

J: TRBJ2-4
V: TRBV7-9
size: .
D: .
CDR3: CASSLDRVQYF
DNA: TGTGCCAGCAGCTTAGACCGGGTACAGTACTTC

J: TRBJ2-2
V: TRBV18
size: .
D: .
CDR3: CASSPRLTVDTGELFF
DNA: TGTGCCAGCTCACCGCGCTTGACAGTAGACACCGGGGAGCTGTTTTTT

J: TRBJ2-3
V: TRBV2
size: .
D: .
CDR3: CASSVMAGSTDTQYF
DNA: TGTGCCAGCAGTGTTATGGCGGGGAGCACAGATACGCAGTATTTT

J: TRBJ2-3
V: TRBV5-8
size: .
D: .
CDR3: CASSLGEEFGPLRDTQYF
DNA: TGTGCCAGCAGCTTAGGGGAAGAGTTCGGACCCCTTCGCGATACGCAGTATTTT